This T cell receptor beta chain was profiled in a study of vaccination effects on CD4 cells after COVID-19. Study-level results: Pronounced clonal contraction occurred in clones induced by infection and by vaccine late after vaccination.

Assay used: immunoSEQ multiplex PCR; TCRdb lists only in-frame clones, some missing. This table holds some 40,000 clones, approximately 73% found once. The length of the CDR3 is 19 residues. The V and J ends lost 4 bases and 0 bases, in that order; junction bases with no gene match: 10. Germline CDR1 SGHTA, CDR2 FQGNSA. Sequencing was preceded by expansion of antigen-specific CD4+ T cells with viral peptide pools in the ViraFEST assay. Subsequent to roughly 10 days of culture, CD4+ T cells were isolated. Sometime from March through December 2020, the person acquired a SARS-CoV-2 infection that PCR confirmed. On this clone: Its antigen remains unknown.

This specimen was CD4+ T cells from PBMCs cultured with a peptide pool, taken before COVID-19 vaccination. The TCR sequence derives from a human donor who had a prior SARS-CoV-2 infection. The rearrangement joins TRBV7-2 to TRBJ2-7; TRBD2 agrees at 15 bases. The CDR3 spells CASSSLRPGLAGGSYEQYF. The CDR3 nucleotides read TGTGCCAGCAGCTCCCTCCGCCCGGGACTAGCGGGAGGCTCCTACGAGCAGTACTTC. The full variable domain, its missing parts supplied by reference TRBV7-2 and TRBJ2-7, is GAGVSQSPSNKVTEKGKDVELRCDPISGHTALYWYRQSLGQGLEFLIYFQGNSAPDKSGLPSDRFSAERTGGSVSTLTIQRTQQEDSAVYLCASSSLRPGLAGGSYEQYFGPGTRLTVT.